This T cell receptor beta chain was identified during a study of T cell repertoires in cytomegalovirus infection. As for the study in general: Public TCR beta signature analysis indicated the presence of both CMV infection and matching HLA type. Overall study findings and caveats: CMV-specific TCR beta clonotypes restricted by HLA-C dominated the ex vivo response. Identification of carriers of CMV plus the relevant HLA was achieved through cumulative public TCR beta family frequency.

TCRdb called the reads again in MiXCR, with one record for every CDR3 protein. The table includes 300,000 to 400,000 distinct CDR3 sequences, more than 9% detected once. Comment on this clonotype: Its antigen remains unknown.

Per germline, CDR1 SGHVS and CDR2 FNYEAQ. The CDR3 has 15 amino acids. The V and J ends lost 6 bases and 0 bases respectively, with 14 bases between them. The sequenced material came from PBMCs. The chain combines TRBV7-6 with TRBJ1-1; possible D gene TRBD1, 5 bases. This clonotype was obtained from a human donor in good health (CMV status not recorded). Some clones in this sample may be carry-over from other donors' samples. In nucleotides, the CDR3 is TGTGCCAGCAGGGCCCGGGGCGGGCTGAACACTGAAGCTTTCTTT. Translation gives CASRARGGLNTEAFF.